These 7 T cell receptor beta chains came from one sample sequenced in a study of shared clonotypes between healthy human individuals. Libraries were prepared by immunoSEQ multiplex PCR; TCRdb keeps only in-frame clonotypes and omits some of them. Found here are 2 million to 2.5 million clones, over 90% of them singletons; the top ten hold around 0.4%. The material sequenced was naive CD4+ T cells from PBMCs. The sample's subset: CD45RA+ positively selected. These receptors were obtained from a man aged 18 to 29 in good health. Some clones in this sample may be carry-over from other donors' samples.

This rearrangement joins TRBV9 to TRBJ1-2, with D possibly being TRBD1 (5 bases). This CDR3 has 13 amino acids. Between the trimmed V and J ends, which lost 2 bases and 7 bases, there was a span of 12 bases. Per germline, CDR1 SGDLS and CDR2 YYNGEE. This chain's CDR3 is CASSVSGYGGYTF. For the CDR3, the DNA is TGTGCCAGCAGCGTGTCAGGGTACGGTGGCTACACCTTC.

V gene TRBV19 combines with J gene TRBJ1-1; D possibly corresponds to TRBD1 (6 bases). Looked up from germline, CDR1 is LNHDA and CDR2 is SQIVND (reference sequence). The CDR3 spans 15 residues. The germline V and J ends were trimmed by 5 bases and 4 bases, with 17 bases remaining between them. CDR3 in DNA: TGTGCCAGTAGTTCGAACAGGGCTGGGGGCACTGAAGCTTTCTTT. This codes for CASSSNRAGGTEAFF.

The J gene is TRBJ1-4, the V gene TRBV4-2; 7 nucleotides match TRBD1. CDR1 and CDR2 (germline): LGHNA, YNFKEQ. V was clipped by 3 bases and J by 2 bases; unmatched bases: 12. This CDR3 region has 18 residues. CDR3 loop: CASSQSYYRGPTNEKLFF. The CDR3 DNA sequence: TGTGCCAGCAGCCAGAGTTATTACAGGGGTCCCACTAATGAAAAACTGTTTTTT.

The V gene is TRBV28, the J gene TRBJ2-7; perhaps TRBD2 as D (7 bases). The CDR3 spans 16 residues. V gave up 5 bases and J gave up 0 bases, with 17 bases separating them. CDR1 is MDHEN, CDR2 SYDVKM, per germline. DNA for the CDR3: TGTGCCAGCAGTCCCCCCGGGGGGCGGATCTCCTACGAGCAGTACTTC. Translation: CASSPPGGRISYEQYF.

The CDR3 spells CASSLSPGSSGYTF. The DNA for the CDR3 is TGTGCCAGCAGCTTATCACCAGGGTCGTCTGGCTACACCTTC. The V call is TRBV7-8, the J call TRBJ1-2, with a tentative D call TRBD1 (5 bases). CDR1 is SGHVS and CDR2 is FQNEAQ in the germline V gene. This CDR3 comprises 14 residues. V lost 2 bases and J lost 7, with 14 bases in between.

This rearrangement joins TRBV6-5 to TRBJ1-2; 7 nucleotides align to TRBD1. This CDR3 contains 14 residues. Unmatched junction bases numbered 9, after V lost 3 bases and J lost 8 bases. Germline values: CDR1 MNHEY, CDR2 SVGAGI. CDR3 region: CASSYEGARYGYTF. The DNA of the CDR3 is TGTGCCAGCAGTTATGAGGGGGCGCGTTACGGCTACACCTTC.

This chain links TRBV27 with TRBJ1-1; D is ambiguous. The CDR3 has 13 amino acids. Germline V CDR1 and CDR2: MNHEY, SMNVEV (reference sequence). The V end lost 5 bases, the J end lost 4 bases, and 11 bases lay between the germline ends. CDR3 bases: TGTGCCAGCAGTGCCCAACGGGGCACTGAAGCTTTCTTT. It is translated as CASSAQRGTEAFF.